The rows below give T cell receptor beta chains drawn from one sample of a study of blood T cell repertoires in COVID-19. Generated by immunoSEQ multiplex PCR, the TCRdb table keeps only in-frame clones and is missing some. The sample has 50,000 to 60,000 clones; 85% are singletons. The source material was peripheral blood. The receptors shown here come from a human donor in a cohort sampled during active COVID-19. The CDR3 runs from the conserved cysteine through the conserved F or W. A D gene is named only where the DNA matches it firmly. The listing skips clone size in some rows; elsewhere it reads once, few, many or a size class.

D,J,size,V,DNA,CDR3
NA,TRBJ1-5,NA,TRBV7-9,TGTGCCAGCAGCTTAGCGGGGGGGCCGCGGGATCAGCCCCAGCATTTT,CASSLAGGPRDQPQHF
NA,TRBJ2-2,NA,TRBV20-1,TGCAGTGTCGAGTACGCCGGGGAGCTGTTTTTT,CSVEYAGELFF
TRBD2,TRBJ2-2,NA,TRBV27,TGTGCCAGCAGCCGACCTGGAGGGAGGGGTCCCGGGGAGCTGTTTTTT,CASSRPGGRGPGELFF
NA,TRBJ1-1,few,TRBV7-2,TGTGCCAGCAGCTTAGGATTCAGGGTGAACACTGAAGCTTTCTTT,CASSLGFRVNTEAFF
TRBD1,TRBJ1-1,NA,TRBV7-8,TGTGCCAGCACCATAAGGACAGGGGGCACTGAAGCTTTCTTT,CASTIRTGGTEAFF
NA,TRBJ2-1,NA,TRBV24-1,TGTGCCACCAGTGATTTGCGGGACTCCGGAAACCCTGAGCAGTTCTTC,CATSDLRDSGNPEQFF
TRBD2,TRBJ2-1,NA,TRBV4-2,TGTGCCAGCAGCATTAAGTCGGCGGGAGAGTCGGCTGAGCAGTTCTTC,CASSIKSAGESAEQFF
NA,TRBJ1-2,NA,TRBV7-2,TGTGCCAGCAGCCCCACTTTCGCAGGGGATTCCTATGGCTACACCTTC,CASSPTFAGDSYGYTF
NA,TRBJ1-1,few,TRBV28,TGTGCCAGCAGCCCCCGTGGGCAGGTTGAAGCTTTCTTT,CASSPRGQVEAFF
TRBD2,TRBJ2-3,once,TRBV11-2,TGTGCCAGCAGCCGCCGGACTAGCGGGAGGGCGGATACGCAGTATTTT,CASSRRTSGRADTQYF
NA,TRBJ2-7,NA,TRBV7-3,TGTGCCAGCAGCGCAGGGACTGGACCCTACGAGCAGTACTTC,CASSAGTGPYEQYF
TRBD2,TRBJ2-1,NA,TRBV2,TGTGCCAGCAGGGGAGACTTTTGGGGAGGGATTGGGCAGTTCTTC,CASRGDFWGGIGQFF
NA,TRBJ2-7,NA,TRBV12-2,TGTGCAAGTCGCTTAAGTAGTCCTAGCGGGAGTTCCTACGAGCAGTACTTC,CASRLSSPSGSSYEQYF
TRBD1,TRBJ2-1,NA,TRBV9,TGTGCCAGCAGCGCGACAGGGAAGAATACTAACAATGAGCAGTTCTTC,CASSATGKNTNNEQFF
TRBD2,TRBJ2-1,NA,TRBV5-1,TGCGCCAGCAGCAGGACTAGCGGGAACTATGAGCAGTTCTTC,CASSRTSGNYEQFF
NA,TRBJ2-7,few,TRBV7-9,TGTGCCAGCAGCTTAGTGCGGGACAGCTCCTACGAGCAGTACTTC,CASSLVRDSSYEQYF
NA,TRBJ2-5,once,TRBV19,TGTGCCAGTAGTTCCCCGGGGTGGCGGGAAGAGACCCAGTACTTC,CASSSPGWREETQYF
TRBD1,TRBJ1-2,NA,TRBV24-1,TGTGCCACCAGTGATGGACAGGGATATAACTATGGCTACACCTTC,CATSDGQGYNYGYTF
NA,TRBJ2-1,NA,TRBV2,TGTGCCAGCAGTGAGGCCGCGGGACTGTCCTACAATGAGCAGTTCTTC,CASSEAAGLSYNEQFF
NA,TRBJ1-2,few,TRBV28,TGTGCCACCGAGACGAGGGGGACCTATGGCTACACCTTC,CATETRGTYGYTF
TRBD2,TRBJ2-1,NA,TRBV27,TGTGCCAGCAGTTTACTAGCGGGAGTCTTGAATGAGCAGTTCTTC,CASSLLAGVLNEQFF
NA,TRBJ2-1,NA,TRBV11-3,TGTGCCAGCAGCTTAAATCGACTGAATGAGCAGTTCTTC,CASSLNRLNEQFF
TRBD2,TRBJ2-2,NA,TRBV7-9,TGTGCCAGCAGCTTAGCGCGGGGGGCCACAACGAACACCGGGGAGCTGTTTTTT,CASSLARGATTNTGELFF
NA,TRBJ2-6,NA,TRBV30,TGTGCCTGGAGTGTACAGGTTCCCGGGGCCAACGTCCTGACTTTC,CAWSVQVPGANVLTF
TRBD2,TRBJ2-1,once,TRBV7-2,TGTGCCAGCAGCGGACTAGCGGGCCCCTACAATGAGCAGTTCTTC,CASSGLAGPYNEQFF
NA,TRBJ1-2,NA,TRBV4-3,TGCGCCAGCAGCCAAGTAGGAGGGGCCCCCTATGGCTACACCTTC,CASSQVGGAPYGYTF
NA,TRBJ1-5,NA,TRBV12-2,TGTGCAAGTCGCTACCGGACAGGGTATAATCAGCCCCAGCATTTT,CASRYRTGYNQPQHF
NA,TRBJ1-1,NA,TRBV27,TGTGCCAGCACCACAAGCACATTGGGCGAAGCTTTCTTT,CASTTSTLGEAFF
NA,TRBJ1-5,NA,TRBV30,TGTGCCTGGAGACGGGAGGCTGGTAGCAATCAGCCCCAGCATTTT,CAWRREAGSNQPQHF
TRBD1,TRBJ1-6,NA,TRBV5-6,TGTGCCAGCAGCTCGAAAACACAGGGGTGGCGTTCACCCCTCCACTTT,CASSSKTQGWRSPLHF
TRBD2,TRBJ2-5,NA,TRBV2,TGTGCCAGCAGTGATCAGGCTAGCGGGAGTATGACCCAGTACTTC,CASSDQASGSMTQYF
NA,TRBJ1-1,NA,TRBV5-8,TGTGCCAGCAGCTTCCGGGGAGGGAACACTGAAGCTTTCTTT,CASSFRGGNTEAFF
NA,TRBJ1-2,NA,TRBV6-2/TRBV6-3,TGTGCCAGCAGTATCCGGTATGGCTACACCTTC,CASSIRYGYTF
NA,TRBJ1-2,NA,TRBV3-1/TRBV3-2,TGTGCCAGCAGCCGAGCACGTCCTTCCTATGGCTACACCTTC,CASSRARPSYGYTF
TRBD2,TRBJ2-5,NA,TRBV11-3,TGTGCCAGCAGCTCCGGACTAGCGGGAGGGCCGGGACAGGGGGAGACCCAGTACTTC,CASSSGLAGGPGQGETQYF
NA,TRBJ2-7,NA,TRBV27,TGTGCCAGCGCCCCACCCGGGAAGACCTACGAGCAGTACTTC,CASAPPGKTYEQYF
NA,TRBJ2-6,NA,TRBV7-9,TGTGCCAGCAGTTCCCTGGGCCAGGGCTCTGGGGCCAACGTCCTGACTTTC,CASSSLGQGSGANVLTF
TRBD1,TRBJ1-4,NA,TRBV28,TGTGCCAGCAGTTTATGGGGCGGTGGGGACAGGGTTAATGAAAAACTGTTTTTT,CASSLWGGGDRVNEKLFF
TRBD2,TRBJ2-3,NA,TRBV19,TGTGCCAGTAGTAGCGGGAGGGCAGATACGCAGTATTTT,CASSSGRADTQYF
TRBD1,TRBJ2-6,NA,TRBV6-4,TGTGCCAGCAGTCCGACAGGGCCGAGAGGGGCCAACGTCCTGACTTTC,CASSPTGPRGANVLTF
TRBD2,TRBJ2-1,NA,TRBV5-6,TGTGCCAGCAGCTTACTAGCGGCCCTGAGCTCCTACAATGAGCAGTTCTTC,CASSLLAALSSYNEQFF
NA,TRBJ1-1,NA,TRBV7-3,TGTGCCAGCAGCTCCGGGGGGGAGAACACTGAAGCTTTCTTT,CASSSGGENTEAFF
NA,TRBJ2-7,once,TRBV29-1,TGCAGCGTTGTAAGCGTGAGTTCCTACGAGCAGTACTTC,CSVVSVSSYEQYF
NA,TRBJ1-5,NA,TRBV19,TGTGCCAGTAGTACAGGAAACTGGGGCAATCAGCCCCAGCATTTT,CASSTGNWGNQPQHF
TRBD2,TRBJ2-1,NA,TRBV7-3,TGTGCCAGCAGCTCCGGACTAGCGGCTTCCTACAATGAGCAGTTCTTC,CASSSGLAASYNEQFF
TRBD1,TRBJ2-7,NA,TRBV7-3,TGTGCCAGCAGCCAGGCCCCTACAGGGGGCACCGAGCAGTACTTC,CASSQAPTGGTEQYF
NA,TRBJ2-5,NA,TRBV5-4,TGTGCCAGCAGCTTGGTAGCTGAGACCCAGTACTTC,CASSLVAETQYF
TRBD2,TRBJ2-1,NA,TRBV6-2/TRBV6-3,TGTGCCAGCAGACCTCCGTTCGAGCGGGAGTACAATGAGCAGTTCTTC,CASRPPFEREYNEQFF
TRBD1,TRBJ1-5,NA,TRBV19,TGTGCCAGTAGTGGGACAGCGGGTCAGCCCCAGCATTTT,CASSGTAGQPQHF
TRBD1,TRBJ1-5,NA,TRBV5-1,TGCGCCAGCAGCCCCACGGGGGGGACAGGGCAGGCCCAGCATTTT,CASSPTGGTGQAQHF